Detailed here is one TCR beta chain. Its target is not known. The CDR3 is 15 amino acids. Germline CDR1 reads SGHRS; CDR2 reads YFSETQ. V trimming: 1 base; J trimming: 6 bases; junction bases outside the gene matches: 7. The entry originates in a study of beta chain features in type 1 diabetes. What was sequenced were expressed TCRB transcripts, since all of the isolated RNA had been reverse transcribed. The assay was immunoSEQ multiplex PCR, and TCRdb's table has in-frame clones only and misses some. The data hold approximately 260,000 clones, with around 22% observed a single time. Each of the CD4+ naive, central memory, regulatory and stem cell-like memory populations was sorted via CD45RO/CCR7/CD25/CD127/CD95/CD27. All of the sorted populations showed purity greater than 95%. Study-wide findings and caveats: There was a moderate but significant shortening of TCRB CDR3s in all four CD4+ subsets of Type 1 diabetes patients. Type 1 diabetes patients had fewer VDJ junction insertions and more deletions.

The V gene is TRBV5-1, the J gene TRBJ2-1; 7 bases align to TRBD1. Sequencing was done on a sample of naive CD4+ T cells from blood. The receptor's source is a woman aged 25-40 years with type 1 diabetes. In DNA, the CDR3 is TGCGCCAGCAGCTTGATAACAGGGGAGTCCAATGAGCAGTTCTTC. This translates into CASSLITGESNEQFF.